This T cell receptor (beta chain) was captured by sequencing in a study of T cell responses to AZD1222 COVID-19 vaccine. Study outcomes and limitations: Two AZD1222 doses significantly raised spike-specific TCR breadth and depth over controls.

Per the germline V gene, CDR1 is MGHDK and CDR2 is SYGVNS. The CDR3 is made up of 16 amino acids. V trimming: 3 bases; J trimming: 4 bases; junction bases outside the gene matches: 10. Clones were read by immunoSEQ multiplex PCR, and TCRdb kept only the in-frame ones, dropping some. This repertoire shows about 120,000 clones, approximately 90% found once; its top ten account for 3%. Notes on this clone: The antigen is not known.

This specimen consisted of peripheral blood, obtained 28 days after the second AZD1222 dose. This sequence was found in an adult who received the AZD1222 COVID-19 vaccine. The chain employs TRBV25-1 and TRBJ2-7; TRBD1 agrees at 9 bases. CDR3 DNA sequence: TGTGCCAGCAGTGAGGAGCACAGGGGGCGTGGGTACGAGCAGTACTTC. It specifies CASSEEHRGRGYEQYF.